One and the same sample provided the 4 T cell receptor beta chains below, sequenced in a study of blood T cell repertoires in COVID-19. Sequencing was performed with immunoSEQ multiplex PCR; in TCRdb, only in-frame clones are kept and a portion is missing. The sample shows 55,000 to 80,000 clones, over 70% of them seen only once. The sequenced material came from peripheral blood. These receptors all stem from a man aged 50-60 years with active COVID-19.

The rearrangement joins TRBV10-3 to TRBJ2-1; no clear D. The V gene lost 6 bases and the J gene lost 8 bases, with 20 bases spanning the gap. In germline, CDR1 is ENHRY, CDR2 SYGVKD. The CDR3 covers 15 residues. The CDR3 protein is CAIRPERGSIDEQFF. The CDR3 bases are TGTGCCATCAGACCCGAGCGTGGGTCCATTGATGAGCAGTTCTTC.

CDR3 coding DNA: TGTGCCAGCAGTTTGGGGGACACGGTCACCTACGAGCAGTACTTC. It is translated as CASSLGDTVTYEQYF. The gene calls are TRBV28 and TRBJ2-7, with D tentatively TRBD1 (6 bases). The germline V gene encodes CDR1 MDHEN and CDR2 SYDVKM. The CDR3 consists of 15 residues. V was shortened by 3 bases and J by 2 bases, with 14 bases between the two germline ends.

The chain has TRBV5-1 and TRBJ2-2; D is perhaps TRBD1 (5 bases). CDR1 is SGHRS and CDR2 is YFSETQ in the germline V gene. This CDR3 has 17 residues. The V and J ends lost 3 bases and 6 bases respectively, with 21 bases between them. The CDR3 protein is CASSSPANLRGAGELFF. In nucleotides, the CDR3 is TGCGCCAGCAGCTCTCCTGCAAATCTTAGGGGTGCCGGGGAGCTGTTTTTT.

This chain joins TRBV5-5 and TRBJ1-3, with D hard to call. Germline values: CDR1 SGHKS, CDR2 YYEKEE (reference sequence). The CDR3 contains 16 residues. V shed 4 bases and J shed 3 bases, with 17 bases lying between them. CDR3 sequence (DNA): TGTGCCAGCAGCATCAAGCCAGCGTACTATGGAAACACCATATATTTT. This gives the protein CASSIKPAYYGNTIYF.